This T cell receptor beta chain derives from a study of blood T cell repertoires in COVID-19. Study summary: Samples representing acute and convalescent COVID-19 were sourced from the United States, Italy and Spain. T cells, B-cell-depleted T cells, or PBMCs provided the cDNA or gDNA that served as material.

A Seattle source enrolled patients during active infection and followed them longitudinally. Authors' methods: Estimation of nucleated cell counts was performed using reference gene primer amplification. Sequenced by immunoSEQ multiplex PCR; TCRdb stores in-frame clones only, minus some. Clone size and the V and J calls come from that table; the DNA yielded D and trimming. The sample contains about 70,000 clones, approximately 80% of which appear only once. V was cut by 0 bases and J by 0 bases, with 8 bases left in between. The CDR3 runs 15 residues. The V gene's germline CDR1 is SGHRS and CDR2 YFSETQ. This clone appeared once. At the DNA level, this CDR3 is encoded by other sequences in the same sample as well.

J is TRBJ2-3 and V is TRBV5-1; D not resolved. The sample was peripheral blood. The receptor's source is a man aged 30-40 years with COVID-19, enrolled during active disease. As DNA, the CDR3 is TGCGCCAGCAGCTTGGGGCAGACTAGCACAGATACGCAGTATTTT. As protein: CASSLGQTSTDTQYF. The full variable domain, in which reference TRBV5-1 and TRBJ2-3 provide the parts outside the CDR3, is KAGVTQTPRYLIKTRGQQVTLSCSPISGHRSVSWYQQTPGQGLQFLFEYFSETQRNKGNFPGRFSGRQFSNSRSEMNVSTLELGDSALYLCASSLGQTSTDTQYFGPGTRLTVL.